This entry describes one T cell receptor (beta chain). Its matching antigen is unknown. This entry belongs to a study of T cell responses to AZD1222 COVID-19 vaccine. Some clones are missing from TCRdb's copy, which holds only in-frame ones; the method was immunoSEQ multiplex PCR. The sample carries under 120,000 clones, nearly 90% recorded once. Study results and caveats: Just a handful of people given AZD1222 tested seropositive at baseline.

This CDR3 is 18 amino acids long. Germline V gene data show CDR1 as SGHDT and CDR2 as YYEEEE. Trimming removed 2 bases at V and 7 bases at J, with 22 bases between. The chain uses TRBV5-6 and TRBJ1-6, with D unclear. Material: peripheral blood, obtained 28 days after the second AZD1222 dose. The TCR comes from an adult who received the AZD1222 COVID-19 vaccine. The CDR3 DNA reads as TGTGCCAGCAGCTTCATTGAATCTTGGGAGGACGTAAATTCACCCCTCCACTTT. This codes for CASSFIESWEDVNSPLHF. Full variable domain (remainder filled in from reference TRBV5-6 and TRBJ1-6): DAGVTQSPTHLIKTRGQQVTLRCSPKSGHDTVSWYQQALGQGPQFIFQYYEEEERQRGNFPDRFSGHQFPNYSSELNVNALLLGDSALYLCASSFIESWEDVNSPLHFGNGTRLTVT.